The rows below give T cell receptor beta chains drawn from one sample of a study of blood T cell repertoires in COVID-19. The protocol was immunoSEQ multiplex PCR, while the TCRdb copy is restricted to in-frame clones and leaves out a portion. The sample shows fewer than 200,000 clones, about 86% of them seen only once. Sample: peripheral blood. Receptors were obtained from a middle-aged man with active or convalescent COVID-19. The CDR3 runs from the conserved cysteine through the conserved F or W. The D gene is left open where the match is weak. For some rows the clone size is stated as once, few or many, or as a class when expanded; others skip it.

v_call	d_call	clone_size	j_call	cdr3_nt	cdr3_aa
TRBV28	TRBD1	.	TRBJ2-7	TGTGCCAGCAGTGGACAGGCCGAGCAGTACTTC	CASSGQAEQYF
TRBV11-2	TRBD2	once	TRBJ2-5	TGTGCCAGCAGAGGAACCGGGACTAGCGGGAGGGGGTATGAGACCCAGTACTTC	CASRGTGTSGRGYETQYF
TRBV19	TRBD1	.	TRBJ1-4	TGTGCCAGTAGTATAGGGACAGGGGGTTTTAATGAAAAACTGTTTTTT	CASSIGTGGFNEKLFF
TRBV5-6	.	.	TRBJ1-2	TGTGCCAGCAGCTTGGTTTCTGCTAACTATGGCTACACCTTC	CASSLVSANYGYTF
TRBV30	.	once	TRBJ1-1	TGTGCCTGGAGCCCGTTGAGCACTGAAGCTTTCTTT	CAWSPLSTEAFF
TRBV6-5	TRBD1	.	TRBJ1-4	TGTGCCAGCAGTTATAGGGAGACAGGGTACGAAAAACTGTTTTTT	CASSYRETGYEKLFF
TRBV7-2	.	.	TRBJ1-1	TGTGCCAGCAGCTTAGCGAGGAGTGGAAAGTCTGAAGCTTTCTTT	CASSLARSGKSEAFF
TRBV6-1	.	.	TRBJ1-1	TGTGCCAGCAGTGAAGCTTGGAAAACGGGAACTGAAGCTTTCTTT	CASSEAWKTGTEAFF
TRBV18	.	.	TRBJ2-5	TGTGCCAGCTCACTACAGGAATACCCCCAAGAGACCCAGTACTTC	CASSLQEYPQETQYF
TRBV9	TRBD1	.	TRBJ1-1	TGTGCCAGCAGCGTGGCAGGGGGTGGGATGAACACTGAAGCTTTCTTT	CASSVAGGGMNTEAFF
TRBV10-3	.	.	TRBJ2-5	TGTGCCATCAGTGACAGGGGCTGGGAGACCCAGTACTTC	CAISDRGWETQYF
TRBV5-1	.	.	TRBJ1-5	TGCGCCAGCAGCTTGTCCAGTGGCAATCAGCCCCAGCATTTT	CASSLSSGNQPQHF
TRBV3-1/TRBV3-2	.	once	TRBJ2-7	TGTGCCAGCAGCCAAGATCCTTCCACAGCCTACGAGCAGTACTTC	CASSQDPSTAYEQYF
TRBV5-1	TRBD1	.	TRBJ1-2	TGCGCCAGCAGGGACAGGGTGGACTATGGCTACACCTTC	CASRDRVDYGYTF
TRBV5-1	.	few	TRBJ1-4	TGCGCCAGCAGCTTGGGGGCAGCAGCAACTAATGAAAAACTGTTTTTT	CASSLGAAATNEKLFF
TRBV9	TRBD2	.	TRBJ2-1	TGTGCCAGCAGCGCCCGTCCTACGGGGGGAAGTGAGCAGTTCTTC	CASSARPTGGSEQFF
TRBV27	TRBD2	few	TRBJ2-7	TGTGCCAGCAAACTATCGGGGGGGAGGCAGTACTTC	CASKLSGGRQYF
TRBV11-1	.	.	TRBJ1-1	TGTGCCAGCAGCCCCGCAGGGGCGCTTGGCACTGAAGCTTTCTTT	CASSPAGALGTEAFF
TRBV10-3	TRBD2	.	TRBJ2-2	TGTGCCATCAGGGTAGCGGGGGGTTCTGAGAACACCGGGGAGCTGTTTTTT	CAIRVAGGSENTGELFF
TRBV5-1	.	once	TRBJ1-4	TGCGCCAGCAGCTTGTCTGGGGGGGCGGAAAAACTGTTTTTT	CASSLSGGAEKLFF
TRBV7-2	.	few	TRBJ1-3	TGTGCCAGCAGCTCCAGCTCTGGAAACACCATATATTTT	CASSSSSGNTIYF
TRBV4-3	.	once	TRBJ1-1	TGCGCCAGCAGATCCTATAACACTGAAGCTTTCTTT	CASRSYNTEAFF
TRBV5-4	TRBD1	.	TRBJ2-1	TGTGCCAGCAGCTTGGGAGGGACAGGGTCCTCCTACAATGAGCAGTTCTTC	CASSLGGTGSSYNEQFF
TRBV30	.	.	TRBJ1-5	TGTGCCTGGACCCGGGGGGATAGCAATCAGCCCCAGCATTTT	CAWTRGDSNQPQHF
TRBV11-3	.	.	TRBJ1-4	TGTGCCAGCAGCCCGAGGGGGGGTGAAAAACTGTTTTTT	CASSPRGGEKLFF
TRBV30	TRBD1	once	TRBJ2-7	TGTGCCTGGAGACCTCCAATTTTGGGACAGGGTGTTTCTGACGAGCAGTACTTC	CAWRPPILGQGVSDEQYF
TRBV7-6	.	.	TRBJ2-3	TGTGCCAGCAGCCCCCGGGATCCAGGCGCAGATACGCAGTATTTT	CASSPRDPGADTQYF
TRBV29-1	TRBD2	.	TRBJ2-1	TGCAGCGTTTTAAGCGGGATCATGTCCAATGAGCAGTTCTTC	CSVLSGIMSNEQFF
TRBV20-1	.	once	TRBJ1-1	TGCAGTGCTAGTTGGGGGGGATTGAACACTGAAGCTTTCTTT	CSASWGGLNTEAFF
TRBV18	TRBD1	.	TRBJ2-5	TGTGCCAGCTCACCGACAGGGCTCGAGACCCAGTACTTC	CASSPTGLETQYF
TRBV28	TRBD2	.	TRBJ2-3	TGTGCCAGCAGTTTGGGCGGGGGGGGCACAGATACGCAGTATTTT	CASSLGGGGTDTQYF